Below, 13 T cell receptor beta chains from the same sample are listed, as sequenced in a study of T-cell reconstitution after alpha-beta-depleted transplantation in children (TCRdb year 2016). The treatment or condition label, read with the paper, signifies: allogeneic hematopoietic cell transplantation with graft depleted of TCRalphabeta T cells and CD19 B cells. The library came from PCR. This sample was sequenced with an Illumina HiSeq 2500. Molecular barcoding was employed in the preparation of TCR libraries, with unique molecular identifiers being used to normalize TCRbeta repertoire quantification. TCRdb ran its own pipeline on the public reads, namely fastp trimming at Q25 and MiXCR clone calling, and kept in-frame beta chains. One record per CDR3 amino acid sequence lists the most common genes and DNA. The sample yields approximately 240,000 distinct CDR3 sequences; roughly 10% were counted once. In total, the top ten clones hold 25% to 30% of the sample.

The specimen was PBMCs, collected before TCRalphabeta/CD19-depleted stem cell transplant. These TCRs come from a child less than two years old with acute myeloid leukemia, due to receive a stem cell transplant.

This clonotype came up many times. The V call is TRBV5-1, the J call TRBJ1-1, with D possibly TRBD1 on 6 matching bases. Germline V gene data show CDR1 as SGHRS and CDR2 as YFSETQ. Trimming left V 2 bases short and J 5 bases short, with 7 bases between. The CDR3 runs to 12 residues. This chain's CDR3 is CASSFQGTEAFF. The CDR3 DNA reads TGCGCCAGCAGCTTTCAGGGGACTGAAGCTTTCTTT.

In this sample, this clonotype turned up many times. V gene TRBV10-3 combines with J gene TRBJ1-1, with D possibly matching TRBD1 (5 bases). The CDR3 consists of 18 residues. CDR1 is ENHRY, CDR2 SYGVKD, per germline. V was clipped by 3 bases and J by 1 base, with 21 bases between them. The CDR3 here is CAISERAGITVTNTEAFF. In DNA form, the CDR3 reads TGTGCCATCAGTGAACGAGCAGGGATAACCGTGACGAACACTGAAGCTTTCTTT.

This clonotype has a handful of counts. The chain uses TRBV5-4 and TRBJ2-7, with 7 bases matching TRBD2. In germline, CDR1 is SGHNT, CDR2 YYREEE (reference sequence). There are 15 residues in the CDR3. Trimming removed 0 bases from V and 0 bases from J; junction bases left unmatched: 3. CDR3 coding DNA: TGTGCCAGCAGCTTGGCCGGGACTAACTCCTACGAGCAGTACTTC. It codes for CASSLAGTNSYEQYF.

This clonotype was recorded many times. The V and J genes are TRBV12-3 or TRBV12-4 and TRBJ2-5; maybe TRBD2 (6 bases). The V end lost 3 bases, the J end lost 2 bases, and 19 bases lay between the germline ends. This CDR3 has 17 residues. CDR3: CASSFGRDGREQETQYF. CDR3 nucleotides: TGTGCCAGCAGTTTCGGGCGGGATGGTCGGGAACAAGAGACCCAGTACTTC.

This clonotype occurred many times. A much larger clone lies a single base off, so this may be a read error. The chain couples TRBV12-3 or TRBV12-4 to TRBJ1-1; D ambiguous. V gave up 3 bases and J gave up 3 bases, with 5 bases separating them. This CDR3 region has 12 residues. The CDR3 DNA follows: TGTGCCAGCAGTTTTATGGACACTGAAGCTTTCTTT. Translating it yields CASSFMDTEAFF.

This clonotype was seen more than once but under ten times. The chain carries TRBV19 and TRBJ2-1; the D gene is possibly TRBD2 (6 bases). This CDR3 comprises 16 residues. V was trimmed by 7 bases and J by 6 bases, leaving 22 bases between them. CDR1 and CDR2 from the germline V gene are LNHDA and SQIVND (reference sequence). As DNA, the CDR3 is TGTGCCAGTACCTATGTAGGCGGGGCATTAGCCAATGAGCAGTTCTTC. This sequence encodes CASTYVGGALANEQFF.

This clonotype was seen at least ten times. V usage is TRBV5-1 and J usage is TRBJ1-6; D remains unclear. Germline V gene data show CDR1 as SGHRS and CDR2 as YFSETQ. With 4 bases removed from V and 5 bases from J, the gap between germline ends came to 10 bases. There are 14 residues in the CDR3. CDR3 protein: CASSLLPNNSPLHF. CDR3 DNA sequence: TGCGCCAGCAGCCTCCTCCCGAATAATTCACCCCTCCACTTT.

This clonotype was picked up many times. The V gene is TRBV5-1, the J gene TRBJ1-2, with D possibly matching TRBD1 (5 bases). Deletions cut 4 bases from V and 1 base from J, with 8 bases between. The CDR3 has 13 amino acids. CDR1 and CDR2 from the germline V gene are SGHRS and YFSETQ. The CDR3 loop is CASSPDSNYGYTF. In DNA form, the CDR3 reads TGCGCCAGCAGCCCCGACAGTAACTATGGCTACACCTTC.

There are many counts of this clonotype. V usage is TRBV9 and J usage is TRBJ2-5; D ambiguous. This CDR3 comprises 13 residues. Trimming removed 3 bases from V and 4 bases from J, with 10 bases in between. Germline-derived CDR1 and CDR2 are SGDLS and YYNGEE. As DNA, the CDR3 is TGTGCCAGCAGCGGCGTGGGTAGAGAGACCCAGTACTTC. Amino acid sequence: CASSGVGRETQYF.

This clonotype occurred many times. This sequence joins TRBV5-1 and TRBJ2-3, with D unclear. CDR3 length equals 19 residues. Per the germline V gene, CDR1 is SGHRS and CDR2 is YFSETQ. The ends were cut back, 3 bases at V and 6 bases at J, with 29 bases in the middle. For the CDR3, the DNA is TGCGCCAGCAGCTCCCACGGCGGCCCTTCCAACCCCTTCAGGGATACGCAGTATTTT. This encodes CASSSHGGPSNPFRDTQYF.

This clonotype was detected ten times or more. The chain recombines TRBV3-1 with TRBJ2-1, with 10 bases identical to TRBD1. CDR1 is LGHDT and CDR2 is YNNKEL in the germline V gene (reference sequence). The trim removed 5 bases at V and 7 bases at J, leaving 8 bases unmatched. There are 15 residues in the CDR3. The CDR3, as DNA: TGTGCCAGCAGCTTAAGGGACAGGGGCAAGAATGAGCAGTTCTTC. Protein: CASSLRDRGKNEQFF.

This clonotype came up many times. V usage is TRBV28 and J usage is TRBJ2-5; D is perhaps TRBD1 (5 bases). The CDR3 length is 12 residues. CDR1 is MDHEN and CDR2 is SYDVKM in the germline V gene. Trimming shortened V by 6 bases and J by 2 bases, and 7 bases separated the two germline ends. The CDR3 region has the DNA TGTGCCAGCAGGACAGATCAAGAGACCCAGTACTTC. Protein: CASRTDQETQYF.

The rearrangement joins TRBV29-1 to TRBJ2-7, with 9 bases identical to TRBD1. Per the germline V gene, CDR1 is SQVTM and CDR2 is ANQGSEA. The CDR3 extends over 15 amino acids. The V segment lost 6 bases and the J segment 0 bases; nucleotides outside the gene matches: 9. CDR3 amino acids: CSVVNPGQGSYEQYF. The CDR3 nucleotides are TGCAGCGTCGTAAACCCGGGACAGGGCTCCTACGAGCAGTACTTC.